The rows below give T cell receptor beta chains drawn from one sample of a study of Ad26.COV2.S vaccination and SARS-CoV-2 variants. TCRdb keeps only in-frame clones here, not all; method: immunoSEQ multiplex PCR. The sample lists about 250,000 clones; around 88% were seen once. Source: peripheral blood, taken in a trial of Ad26.COV2.S vaccine versus placebo. The receptors were gathered from a person between 18 and 59 years old who received the Ad26.COV2.S COVID-19 vaccine or a placebo. Each CDR3 is given with its conserved first and last residue. The order of the fields is J gene, V gene, D gene, clone size, CDR3 protein, CDR3 DNA. A D gene is named only where the DNA matches it firmly. Expanded clones get a size class; other rows say once, few or many, or leave the size out.

>TRBJ1-1|TRBV5-4|TRBD1|NA
CASSPGTAITEAFF
TGTGCCAGCAGCCCGGGGACAGCGATCACTGAAGCTTTCTTT
>TRBJ1-1|TRBV18|NA|NA
CASSRAWVQNTEAFF
TGTGCCAGCTCCCGTGCCTGGGTCCAGAACACTGAAGCTTTCTTT
>TRBJ1-3|TRBV19|NA|NA
CASSTGVESGNTIYF
TGTGCCAGTAGTACAGGGGTCGAATCTGGAAACACCATATATTTT
>TRBJ2-7|TRBV4-3|TRBD1|NA
CASSQFTGDPYEQYF
TGCGCCAGCAGCCAGTTCACAGGGGACCCCTACGAGCAGTACTTC
>TRBJ2-7|TRBV19|NA|NA
CASSIRSSGEQYF
TGTGCCAGTAGTATAAGATCTTCGGGCGAGCAGTACTTC
>TRBJ1-1|TRBV7-9|NA|NA
CASSLLDGNTEAFF
TGTGCCAGCAGCCTGCTAGACGGGAACACTGAAGCTTTCTTT
>TRBJ1-1|TRBV2|NA|NA
CASPPEAFF
TGTGCCAGCCCCCCTGAAGCTTTCTTT
>TRBJ1-2|TRBV19|NA|NA
CASSSYGGGYGYTF
TGTGCCAGTAGTAGCTACGGGGGTGGCTATGGCTACACCTTC
>TRBJ2-2|TRBV29-1|NA|NA
CSVVITGELFF
TGCAGCGTGGTTATCACCGGGGAGCTGTTTTTT
>TRBJ2-7|TRBV30|TRBD1|few
CAWAGTASYEQYF
TGTGCCTGGGCCGGGACAGCTTCCTACGAGCAGTACTTC
>TRBJ1-5|TRBV6-5|NA|NA
CASRETVNQPQHF
TGTGCCAGCAGAGAGACGGTCAATCAGCCCCAGCATTTT
>TRBJ2-1|TRBV5-4|TRBD2|NA
CASSSASGGKQFF
TGTGCCAGCAGCTCCGCTAGCGGGGGAAAGCAGTTCTTC
>TRBJ1-2|TRBV9|NA|NA
CASSFEASRVGYTF
TGTGCCAGCAGCTTTGAGGCCTCCAGGGTCGGCTACACCTTC
>TRBJ2-7|TRBV30|TRBD1|NA
CAWSPGQFNSYEQYF
TGTGCCTGGAGCCCGGGACAGTTTAACTCCTACGAGCAGTACTTC
>TRBJ2-1|TRBV27|NA|NA
CASSFRGSYNEQFF
TGTGCCAGCAGTTTTCGGGGCTCCTACAATGAGCAGTTCTTC
>TRBJ2-3|TRBV19|NA|once
CASRKRAPRGTDTQYF
TGTGCCAGTAGGAAGCGAGCCCCCAGAGGCACAGATACGCAGTATTTT
>TRBJ2-5|TRBV7-9|NA|NA
CASSLFSSSAETQYF
TGTGCCAGCAGCTTATTCTCCTCGTCGGCTGAGACCCAGTACTTC
>TRBJ1-2|TRBV9|TRBD1|NA
CASSVDRAEDGYTF
TGTGCCAGCAGCGTCGACAGGGCGGAAGATGGCTACACCTTC
>TRBJ2-7|TRBV12-3/TRBV12-4|NA|NA
CASSLDFEQYF
TGTGCCAGCAGTTTAGATTTCGAGCAGTACTTC
>TRBJ1-2|TRBV25-1|NA|few
CASSLMTGTNGYTF
TGTGCCAGCAGTCTAATGACTGGGACGAATGGCTACACCTTC
>TRBJ1-5|TRBV11-2|TRBD1|NA
CASSLGSRGTGYSNQPQHF
TGTGCCAGCAGCTTAGGAAGTCGGGGGACAGGTTATAGCAATCAGCCCCAGCATTTT
>TRBJ1-6|TRBV5-1|TRBD1|once
CASSSQGGNNSPLHF
TGCGCCAGCAGCTCGCAGGGGGGCAATAATTCACCCCTCCACTTT
>TRBJ2-3|TRBV4-2|NA|NA
CASSRSHSEGKGTDTQYF
TGTGCCAGCAGCCGGAGCCACTCAGAGGGCAAGGGCACAGATACGCAGTATTTT
>TRBJ1-3|TRBV12-3/TRBV12-4|NA|few
CASRPSSGNTIYF
TGTGCCAGCAGACCAAGCTCTGGAAACACCATATATTTT
>TRBJ2-1|TRBV6-5|NA|NA
CASRLRGGNEQFF
TGTGCCAGCAGACTCAGGGGAGGCAATGAGCAGTTCTTC
>TRBJ1-5|TRBV10-3|NA|once
CASRKQGGNQPQHF
TGTGCCAGCAGGAAACAGGGCGGCAATCAGCCCCAGCATTTT
>TRBJ1-6|TRBV7-2|NA|NA
CASAVSHNSPLHF
TGTGCCTCAGCCGTATCTCATAATTCACCCCTCCACTTT
>TRBJ2-1|TRBV5-6|NA|NA
CASSGSNNEQFF
TGTGCCAGCAGCGGATCCAACAATGAGCAGTTCTTC
>TRBJ2-5|TRBV14|TRBD2|NA
CASSQDKRGGRETQYF
TGTGCCAGCAGCCAAGATAAGCGGGGGGGCCGAGAGACCCAGTACTTC
>TRBJ1-2|TRBV2|NA|NA
CASSERGNGLSGYTF
TGTGCCAGCAGTGAGCGGGGAAACGGCTTGAGTGGCTACACCTTC
>TRBJ1-2|TRBV6-2/TRBV6-3|NA|NA
CASSSHTWGYTF
TGTGCCAGCAGTTCCCATACCTGGGGCTACACCTTC
>TRBJ2-4|TRBV2|TRBD2|NA
CASSWLAEILAKNIQYF
TGTGCCAGCAGTTGGCTAGCGGAAATACTAGCCAAAAACATTCAGTACTTC
>TRBJ2-1|TRBV9|NA|once
CASSFRRRSTYNEQFF
TGTGCCAGCAGCTTCCGAAGGCGGAGCACCTACAATGAGCAGTTCTTC
>TRBJ2-3|TRBV5-1|NA|NA
CASKVGGGTDTQYF
TGCGCCAGCAAAGTGGGCGGGGGCACAGATACGCAGTATTTT
>TRBJ2-1|TRBV7-3|NA|NA
CASSLRLGTHNEQFF
TGTGCCAGCAGCTTACGATTGGGGACCCACAATGAGCAGTTCTTC
>TRBJ1-1|TRBV12-3/TRBV12-4|NA|NA
CASTPSGGLEAFF
TGTGCCAGCACCCCATCCGGGGGGTTAGAAGCTTTCTTT
>TRBJ1-6|TRBV11-2|NA|NA
CASRPAQGYNSPLHF
TGTGCCAGCAGACCAGCCCAGGGCTATAATTCACCCCTCCACTTT
>TRBJ1-3|TRBV7-6|NA|NA
CASSSGAAGYSGNTIYF
TGTGCCAGCAGCTCTGGGGCAGCGGGCTACTCTGGAAACACCATATATTTT
>TRBJ1-4|TRBV5-4|NA|NA
CASSHEGPNEKLFF
TGTGCCAGCAGCCACGAGGGACCTAATGAAAAACTGTTTTTT
>TRBJ2-3|TRBV3-1/TRBV3-2|NA|NA
CASSPGSTDTQYF
TGTGCCAGCAGCCCAGGGAGCACAGATACGCAGTATTTT
>TRBJ2-5|TRBV5-1|NA|once
CASRSTPPGETQYF
TGCGCCAGCAGATCTACTCCTCCGGGAGAGACCCAGTACTTC
>TRBJ2-1|TRBV19|NA|NA
CASSIMTVNEQFF
TGTGCCAGTAGTATTATGACGGTCAATGAGCAGTTCTTC
>TRBJ1-3|TRBV9|NA|NA
CASSAQNRFGNTIYF
TGTGCCAGCAGCGCCCAAAACAGATTTGGAAACACCATATATTTT
>TRBJ1-5|TRBV5-1|NA|NA
CASSSGQLNQPQHF
TGCGCCAGCAGCTCCGGACAGCTCAATCAGCCCCAGCATTTT
>TRBJ1-1|TRBV6-2/TRBV6-3|NA|once
CASSQALMNTEAFF
TGTGCCAGCAGCCAAGCCCTAATGAACACTGAAGCTTTCTTT
>TRBJ2-1|TRBV4-2|TRBD2|NA
CASSQASGRASSYNEQFF
TGTGCCAGCAGCCAAGCTAGCGGGAGGGCTAGCTCCTACAATGAGCAGTTCTTC
>TRBJ2-7|TRBV27|NA|NA
CASSHIHEQYF
TGTGCCAGCAGTCACATCCACGAGCAGTACTTC
>TRBJ2-3|TRBV6-4|NA|once
CASSQLQGDTQYF
TGTGCCAGCAGTCAACTCCAGGGTGATACGCAGTATTTT
>TRBJ1-6|TRBV21-1|NA|few
CASSKGGRFGYNSPLHF
TGTGCTAGCAGCAAAGGGGGCAGGTTCGGCTATAATTCACCCCTCCACTTT
>TRBJ2-4|TRBV4-2|NA|NA
CASSQGVLERGKNIQYF
TGTGCCAGCAGCCAAGGAGTTTTAGAGAGGGGCAAAAACATTCAGTACTTC
>TRBJ2-7|TRBV6-1|NA|medium-sized
CASSEFGTNSYEQYF
TGTGCCAGCAGTGAATTCGGGACAAACTCCTACGAGCAGTACTTC
>TRBJ1-2|TRBV2|NA|once
CASSAGRWDYGYTF
TGTGCCAGCAGTGCTGGACGTTGGGACTATGGCTACACCTTC
>TRBJ1-3|TRBV4-2|NA|NA
CASSQDRTAYSGNTIYF
TGTGCCAGCAGCCAAGATAGGACAGCCTACTCTGGAAACACCATATATTTT
>TRBJ1-2|TRBV4-1|NA|NA
CASSQVASGYGYTF
TGCGCCAGCAGCCAAGTCGCCAGTGGCTATGGCTACACCTTC
>TRBJ2-1|TRBV27|NA|NA
CASKRISYNEQFF
TGTGCCAGCAAACGAATCTCCTACAATGAGCAGTTCTTC